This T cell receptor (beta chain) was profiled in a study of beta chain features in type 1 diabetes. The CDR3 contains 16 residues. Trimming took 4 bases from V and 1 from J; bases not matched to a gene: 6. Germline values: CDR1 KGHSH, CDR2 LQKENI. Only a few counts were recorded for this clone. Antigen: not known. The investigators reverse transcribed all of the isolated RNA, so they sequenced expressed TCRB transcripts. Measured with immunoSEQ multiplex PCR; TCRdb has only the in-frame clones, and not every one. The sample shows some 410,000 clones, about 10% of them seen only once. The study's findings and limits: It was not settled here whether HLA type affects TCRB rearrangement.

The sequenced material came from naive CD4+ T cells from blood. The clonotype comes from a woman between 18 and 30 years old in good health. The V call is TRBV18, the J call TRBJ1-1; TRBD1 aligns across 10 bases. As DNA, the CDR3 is TGTGCCAGCTCACTCCCGGGACAGGGGCAGAACACTGAAGCTTTCTTT. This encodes CASSLPGQGQNTEAFF.